This T cell receptor beta chain was sequenced during a study of blood T cell repertoires in COVID-19. About the research overall: There were acute and convalescent COVID-19 samples, and they came from the United States, Italy and Spain. PBMCs, B-cell-depleted T cells, or T cells were the source of the cDNA or gDNA that made up the material.

This CDR3 comprises 14 residues. The data were produced by immunoSEQ multiplex PCR, yet TCRdb's version contains in-frame clones alone and is incomplete. The sample holds 79,000 or so clones, roughly 90% seen once. What was sequenced was peripheral blood. The chain carries TRBV21-1 and TRBJ1-5; the table calls TRBD1, which could not be checked here. TRBV21-1 is shown as a pseudogene. This clonotype was sampled from a human donor in a cohort sampled during active COVID-19. The CDR3 loop is CASSLQGFAQPQHF. CDR3 coding DNA: TGTGCCAGCAGCCTACAGGGTTTTGCTCAGCCCCAGCATTTT.